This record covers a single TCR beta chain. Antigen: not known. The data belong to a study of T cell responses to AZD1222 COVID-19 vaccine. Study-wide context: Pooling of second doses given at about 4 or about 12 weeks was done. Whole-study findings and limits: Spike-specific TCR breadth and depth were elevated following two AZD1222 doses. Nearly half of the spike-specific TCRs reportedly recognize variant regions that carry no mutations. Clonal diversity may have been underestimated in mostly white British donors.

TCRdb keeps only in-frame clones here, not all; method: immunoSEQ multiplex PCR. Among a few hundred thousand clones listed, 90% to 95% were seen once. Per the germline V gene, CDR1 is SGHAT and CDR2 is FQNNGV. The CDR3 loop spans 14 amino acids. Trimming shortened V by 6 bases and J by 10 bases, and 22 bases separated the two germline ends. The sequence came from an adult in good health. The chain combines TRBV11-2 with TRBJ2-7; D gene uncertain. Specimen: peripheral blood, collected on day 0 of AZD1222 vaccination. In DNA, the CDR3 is TGTGCCAGCAGTCACCCCCGGAATGGATTCTATCAGTACTTC. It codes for CASSHPRNGFYQYF.